The 18 T cell receptor beta chains listed next were all sequenced from one sample in a study of CD4+ T cells in melanoma. Sequencing was performed with immunoSEQ multiplex PCR; in TCRdb, only in-frame clones are kept and a portion is missing. The sample lists some 120,000 clones, over 80% occurring once. Sequences were obtained from peripheral blood. The receptor source for this set is a human donor with melanoma.

V and J are TRBV5-1 and TRBJ1-1, with 7 bases identical to TRBD1. The V gene's germline CDR1 is SGHRS and CDR2 YFSETQ. Trimming cost V 4 bases and J 1 base; bases outside gene matches: 7. There are 15 residues in the CDR3. This CDR3 reads CASSALGGGNTEAFF. For the CDR3, the DNA is TGCGCCAGCAGCGCGCTAGGGGGCGGGAACACTGAAGCTTTCTTT.

This clone was observed a handful of times. The V and J genes are TRBV7-9 and TRBJ1-5; the D is unclear. Trimming cost V 5 bases and J 2 bases, with 7 bases left between them. CDR3 length: 13 amino acids. The germline CDR1 and CDR2 sequences are SEHNR and FQNEAQ (reference sequence). CDR3 coding DNA: TGTGCCAGCAGCGACACGGGCAATCAGCCCCAGCATTTT. Protein: CASSDTGNQPQHF.

This chain joins TRBV11-2 and TRBJ2-2; TRBD2 matches 7 bases. The CDR3 consists of 16 residues. The junction had 9 bases not matched to a gene; V was cut back by 7 bases and J by 1 base. Germline CDR1 and CDR2: SGHAT and FQNNGV. In nucleotides, the CDR3 is TGTGCCAGCACCTCTCCGGGACTAAAGAACACCGGGGAGCTGTTTTTT. It codes for CASTSPGLKNTGELFF.

The genes are TRBV4-1 and TRBJ2-2; 9 nucleotides agree with TRBD2. CDR3 length equals 15 residues. The trim removed 1 base at V and 7 bases at J, leaving 4 bases unmatched. Germline CDR1 MGHRA, CDR2 YSYEKL. The CDR3 bases are TGCGCCAGCAGCCAAGGGCGGGGGGGCATCGGGGAGCTGTTTTTT. Protein: CASSQGRGGIGELFF.

The chain combines TRBV9 with TRBJ2-2, with TRBD2 matching over 12 bases. J was trimmed by 7 bases and V by 4 bases; bases with no gene match: 2. The CDR3 sequence is 14 residues long. Per the germline V gene, CDR1 is SGDLS and CDR2 is YYNGEE. The CDR3 DNA reads TGTGCCAGCAGCCTAGCGGGAGGGGTCGGGGAGCTGTTTTTT. It is translated as CASSLAGGVGELFF.

This clone was seen just once. The genes are TRBV19 and TRBJ2-7; D is possibly TRBD2 (7 bases). V shed 6 bases and J shed 2 bases, with 14 bases lying between them. Looked up from germline, CDR1 is LNHDA and CDR2 is SQIVND (reference sequence). The CDR3 is made up of 14 amino acids. The CDR3 region is CASSRGGGAYEQYF. As DNA, the CDR3 is TGTGCCAGTAGCCGGGGCGGGGGCGCCTACGAGCAGTACTTC.

The genes are TRBV6-6 and TRBJ1-5; 9 positions match TRBD1. CDR1 MNHNY and CDR2 SVGAGI come from the germline V gene (reference sequence). There are 14 residues in the CDR3. Trimming took 6 bases from V and 7 from J; bases not matched to a gene: 7. The CDR3 spells CASRGTGKGQPQHF. DNA of the CDR3: TGTGCCAGCAGAGGGACAGGGAAGGGACAGCCCCAGCATTTT.

In its sample, this clone was seen once. The chain couples TRBV6-1 to TRBJ2-1, with D tentatively TRBD1 (5 bases). V gave up 6 bases and J gave up 6 bases, with 18 bases separating them. Germline lookup yields CDR1 MNHNS and CDR2 SASEGT. This CDR3 is 15 amino acids long. The CDR3 reads CASSPILGAGNEQFF. The CDR3 coding sequence is TGTGCCAGCAGCCCTATTTTAGGGGCTGGCAATGAGCAGTTCTTC.

The chain carries TRBV5-1 and TRBJ2-1, with 7 bases aligning to TRBD2. There are 16 residues in the CDR3. The V and J ends lost 5 bases and 0 bases, in that order; junction bases with no gene match: 8. Germline V gives CDR1 SGHRS, CDR2 YFSETQ. The DNA of the CDR3 is TGCGCCAGCAGATATTCTAGCGGAAGCTCCTACAATGAGCAGTTCTTC. It specifies CASRYSSGSSYNEQFF.

A note on this clone: Other DNA sequences within the sample encode an identical CDR3. The chain uses TRBV9 and TRBJ2-2; D is ambiguous. The CDR3 covers 12 residues. V shed 0 bases and J shed 4 bases, with 1 base lying between them. Germline V gives CDR1 SGDLS, CDR2 YYNGEE. CDR3 sequence reads: CASSVGTGELFF. In nucleotides, the CDR3 is TGTGCCAGCAGCGTAGGCACCGGGGAGCTGTTTTTT.

This rearrangement joins TRBV19 to TRBJ2-1; maybe TRBD1 (5 bases). This CDR3 has 14 residues. CDR1 is LNHDA and CDR2 is SQIVND in the germline V gene (reference sequence). Between the trimmed V and J ends, which lost 3 bases and 8 bases, there was a span of 14 bases. The CDR3 coding sequence is TGTGCCAGTAGTATTCCGACAGAGTTCGATGAGCAGTTCTTC. Protein sequence: CASSIPTEFDEQFF.

The chain employs TRBV14 and TRBJ2-1, with TRBD1 as a possible D gene (5 bases). The CDR3 totals 13 residues. V was shortened by 5 bases and J by 2 bases, with 7 bases between the two germline ends. The germline CDR1 and CDR2 sequences are SGHDN and FVKESK. The CDR3 nucleotides read TGTGCCAGCAGCGAGACAGCCTACAATGAGCAGTTCTTC. Translating gives CASSETAYNEQFF.

This rearrangement joins TRBV4-1 to TRBJ1-1; 7 bases agree with TRBD1. V shed 1 base and J 0 bases; nucleotides not matched to a gene: 8. Germline V gene data show CDR1 as MGHRA and CDR2 as YSYEKL. This CDR3 is 17 amino acids long. The CDR3 DNA reads TGCGCCAGCAGCCAAGTGATGGACAGGAACATGAACACTGAAGCTTTCTTT. Translating gives CASSQVMDRNMNTEAFF.

The chain links TRBV30 to TRBJ2-3; possibly TRBD2 for D (7 bases). V gave up 2 bases and J gave up 3 bases, with 12 bases separating them. This CDR3 is built from 14 residues. Germline V lookup: CDR1 GTSNPN, CDR2 SVGIG (reference sequence). CDR3 sequence (DNA): TGTGCCTGGAGTAGGGGGGGAAGTACAGATACGCAGTATTTT. This sequence encodes CAWSRGGSTDTQYF.

The chain employs TRBV5-4 and TRBJ1-1, with TRBD1 identical over 10 bases. Germline V CDR1 and CDR2: SGHNT, YYREEE (reference sequence). The CDR3 is made up of 16 amino acids. With 7 bases clipped from V and 0 bases from J, the junction kept 9 bases outside the gene matches. CDR3 nucleotide sequence: TGTGCCAGCTCTTTGGACAGGGGGATTTTGAACACTGAAGCTTTCTTT. Translation gives CASSLDRGILNTEAFF.

This clone was seen a handful of times. The chain joins TRBV10-3 to TRBJ1-2; 7 bases fit TRBD1. The CDR3 has 12 residues. The V gene end was trimmed by 6 bases and the J gene end by 6 bases; junction bases not matched to a gene: 4. Per the germline V gene, CDR1 is ENHRY and CDR2 is SYGVKD. The CDR3 DNA is TGTGCCATCAGCCGAGGACAGGATGGCTACACCTTC. It is translated as CAISRGQDGYTF.

The chain is built from TRBV4-1 and TRBJ1-4; 8 nucleotides match TRBD1. J lost 4 bases, V lost 4 bases, and 8 bases had no gene match. Per the germline V gene, CDR1 is MGHRA and CDR2 is YSYEKL. CDR3 length: 16 amino acids. CDR3 coding DNA: TGCGCCAGCAGCCCCCTGACAGGGGTTGATAATGAAAAACTGTTTTTT. This encodes CASSPLTGVDNEKLFF.

The V call is TRBV5-1, the J call TRBJ2-3; the D gene is possibly TRBD2 (5 bases). The germline V gene encodes CDR1 SGHRS and CDR2 YFSETQ. The CDR3 extends over 14 amino acids. Trimming shortened V by 0 bases and J by 4 bases, and 9 bases separated the two germline ends. The CDR3 protein is CASSLGPRADTQYF. Here the CDR3 DNA reads TGCGCCAGCAGCTTGGGGCCGCGGGCAGATACGCAGTATTTT.